This TCR beta chain was captured in a study of T cell responses to AZD1222 COVID-19 vaccine (dated by TCRdb to 2020 to 2022). With regard to the full study: AZD1222 recipients whose second dose came at about 4 weeks and those whose second dose came at about 12 weeks were combined into one group, since spike-specific TCR depth and breadth did not differ between the two schedules. Trial participants were enrolled by age into 18-55, 56-69 and 70-plus year subgroups, with approximately 150, 28 and 58 TCR-sequenced participants respectively. A total of about 230 trial participants underwent TCR sequencing, of whom about 210 received two doses of AZD1222 and about 25 received two doses of the MenACWY control vaccine. General conclusions and limits of the study: In the small 56-69-year group, the increase in depth fell short of significance, most likely because of low power. Most participants were white British and females outnumbered males, and the authors suggested that clonal diversity may have been underestimated. The vaccine-associated CD4 TCRs covered the entire spike protein, and the dominant responses fell in regions 160-218 and 743-854. Conclusions about previously exposed vaccinees are limited, since just five or six AZD1222 recipients were seropositive for SARS-CoV-2 at baseline. A significant rise in spike-specific TCR breadth and depth was observed after two AZD1222 doses relative to day 0 and relative to MenACWY recipients. Reportedly, almost half of the unique spike-specific TCRs recognized epitopes lying outside the regions that are mutated in the B.1.351 and B.1.1.7 variants. No day 14 peak-response samples were available, so repertoires were characterized only after the peak T cell response.

Looking up the germline V gene (reference sequence) yields CDR1 LGHDT and CDR2 YNNKEL. The junction shows trimming of 0 bases on V and 0 bases on J, plus 15 bases between the germline ends. From cysteine to phenylalanine, the CDR3 is 17 amino acids long. Kept here is only the CDR3 DNA, which spans 51 bases and is read in frame from base 1. The CDR3 regions of human TCRbeta chains were analyzed by immunosequencing. The original methods were these. Repertoire TCRs were matched against a reference library of SARS-CoV-2-specific TCRs generated with the MIRA antigen-specificity platform. Breadth was defined as the fraction of unique TCRs that were SARS-CoV-2-associated. Depth was defined as the fraction of total T cells that were SARS-CoV-2-associated. Using the MIRA data, every spike-specific TCR was mapped to the spike region that the TCR reacted to and assigned to either a CD4 or a CD8 class. Log10-transformed breadth and depth values were compared by one-way ANOVA with Sidak's multiple comparisons tests. TCRdb limited this immuneACCESS table to in-frame rearrangements with V and J called. A share of clones is missing; checked studies link under half to unresolved V genes, and the rest is unexplained. D and trimming were read from the DNA, whereas the V and J calls and clone size are those reported in that table. The sample data list fewer than 200,000 clones, and around 92% of these were observed just once. About 10% of the sample lies in the top ten.

The meaning of the sample's time point label: baseline before first vaccination. Vaccinee samples came from UK trials COV001 and COV002, including a single-blind randomized controlled phase 2/3 trial of AZD1222 (ChAdOx1 nCoV-19) in healthy adults. Trial participant PBMC samples were collected at day 0 and day 28 after the second dose for TCRbeta chain sequencing. Concerning this clone itself: It has no known antigen specificity. Nothing much larger sits one base from this clone, and base qualities are not available.

The receptor was isolated from an adult in good health. The specimen comprised peripheral blood, sampled on day 0 of AZD1222 vaccination. This receptor chain uses TRBV3-1 (or the pseudogene TRBV3-2) and TRBJ2-7; the D segment could be TRBD2, given 5 matching bases. CDR3 sequence: CASSQDLWTVDSYEQYF. The DNA sequence is TGTGCCAGCAGCCAAGATTTATGGACTGTTGACTCCTACGAGCAGTACTTC.